This TCR beta chain stems from a study of blood T cells in healthy people across ages. The trim removed 5 bases at V and 3 bases at J, leaving 4 bases unmatched. The CDR3 runs 14 residues. Per germline, CDR1 SGHTA and CDR2 FQGNSA. This clonotype was found a few times. Together with a sample-barcoded 5' primer, a J-beta primer mix was included in a second PCR lasting about 6 to 11 cycles. TCRdb re-derived calls from the 5' RACE reads in MiXCR, one entry per CDR3 protein. The repertoire consists of some 690,000 distinct CDR3 sequences, with 20% to 25% occurring once and the leading ten covering roughly 22%.

Sequencing input: blood. The rearrangement joins TRBV7-2 to TRBJ1-5; 7 nucleotides line up with TRBD1. The source is a man in his sixties or seventies in good health. The DNA of the CDR3 is TGTGCCAGCAGCCCACAGGGGAACAATCAGCCCCAGCATTTT. Translation: CASSPQGNNQPQHF. The full variable domain, rest sourced from reference TRBV7-2 and TRBJ1-5, is GAGVSQSPSNKVTEKGKDVELRCDPISGHTALYWYRQSLGQGLEFLIYFQGNSAPDKSGLPSDRFSAERTGGSVSTLTIQRTQQEDSAVYLCASSPQGNNQPQHFGDGTRLSIL.